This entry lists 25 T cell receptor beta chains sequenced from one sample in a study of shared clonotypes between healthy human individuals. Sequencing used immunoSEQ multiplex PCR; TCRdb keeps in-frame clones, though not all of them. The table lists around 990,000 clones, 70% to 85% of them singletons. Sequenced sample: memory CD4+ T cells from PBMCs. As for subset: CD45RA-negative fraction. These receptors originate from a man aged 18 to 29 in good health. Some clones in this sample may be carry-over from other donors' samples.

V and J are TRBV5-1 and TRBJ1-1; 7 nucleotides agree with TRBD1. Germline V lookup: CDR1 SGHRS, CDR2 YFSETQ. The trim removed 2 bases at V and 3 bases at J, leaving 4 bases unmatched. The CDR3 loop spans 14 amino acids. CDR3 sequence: CASSFDRADTEAFF. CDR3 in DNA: TGCGCCAGCAGCTTCGACAGGGCCGACACTGAAGCTTTCTTT.

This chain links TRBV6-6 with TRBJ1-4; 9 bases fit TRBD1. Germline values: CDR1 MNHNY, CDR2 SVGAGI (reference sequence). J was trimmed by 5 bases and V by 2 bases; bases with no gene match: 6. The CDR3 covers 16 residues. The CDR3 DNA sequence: TGTGCCAGCAGTTACAAAGGGACAGGGAAAAATGAAAAACTGTTTTTT. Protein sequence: CASSYKGTGKNEKLFF.

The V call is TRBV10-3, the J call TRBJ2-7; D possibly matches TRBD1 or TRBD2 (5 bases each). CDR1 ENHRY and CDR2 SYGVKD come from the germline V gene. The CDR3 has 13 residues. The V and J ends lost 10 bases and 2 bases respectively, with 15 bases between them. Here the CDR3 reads CATHGATTYEQYF. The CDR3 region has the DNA TGTGCCACCCACGGGGCCACGACCTACGAGCAGTACTTC.

In DNA form, the CDR3 reads TGTGCCAGCAGCGCGACAGGGCCTGGAAACACCATATATTTT. The encoded protein is CASSATGPGNTIYF. The rearrangement links TRBV7-2 to TRBJ1-3; 7 bases match TRBD1. Germline V gene lookup returns CDR1 SGHTA and CDR2 FQGNSA. Trimming cost V 5 bases and J 2 bases; bases outside gene matches: 3. The CDR3 is 14 amino acids.

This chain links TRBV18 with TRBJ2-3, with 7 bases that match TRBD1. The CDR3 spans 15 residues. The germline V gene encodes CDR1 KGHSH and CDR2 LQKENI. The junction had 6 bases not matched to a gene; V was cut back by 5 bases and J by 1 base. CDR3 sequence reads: CASSSGQAGTDTQYF. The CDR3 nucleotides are TGTGCCAGCTCATCTGGACAGGCGGGCACAGATACGCAGTATTTT.

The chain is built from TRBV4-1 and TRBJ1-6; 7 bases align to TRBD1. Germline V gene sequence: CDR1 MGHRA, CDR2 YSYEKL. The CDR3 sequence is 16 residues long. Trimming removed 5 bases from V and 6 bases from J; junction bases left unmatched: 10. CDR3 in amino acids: CASSATPGQSNSPLHF. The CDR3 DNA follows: TGCGCCAGCAGCGCCACACCGGGACAGAGTAATTCACCCCTCCACTTT.

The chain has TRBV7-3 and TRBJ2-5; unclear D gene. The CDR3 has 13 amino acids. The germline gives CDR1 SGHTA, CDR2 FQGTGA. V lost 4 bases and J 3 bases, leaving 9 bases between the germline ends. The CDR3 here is CASSSGPEETQYF. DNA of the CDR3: TGTGCCAGCAGCTCCGGGCCCGAAGAGACCCAGTACTTC.

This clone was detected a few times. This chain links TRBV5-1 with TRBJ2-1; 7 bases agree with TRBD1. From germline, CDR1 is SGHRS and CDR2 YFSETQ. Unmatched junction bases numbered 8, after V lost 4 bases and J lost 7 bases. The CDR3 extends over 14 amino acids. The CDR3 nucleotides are TGCGCCAGCAGCCGTTCTACAGGGGAGAATGAGCAGTTCTTC. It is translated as CASSRSTGENEQFF.

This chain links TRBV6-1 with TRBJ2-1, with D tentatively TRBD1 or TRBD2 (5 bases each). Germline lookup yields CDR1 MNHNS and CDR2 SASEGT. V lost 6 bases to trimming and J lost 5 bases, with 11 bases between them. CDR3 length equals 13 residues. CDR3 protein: CASRRGPNNEQFF. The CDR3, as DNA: TGTGCCAGCAGGAGGGGTCCCAACAATGAGCAGTTCTTC.

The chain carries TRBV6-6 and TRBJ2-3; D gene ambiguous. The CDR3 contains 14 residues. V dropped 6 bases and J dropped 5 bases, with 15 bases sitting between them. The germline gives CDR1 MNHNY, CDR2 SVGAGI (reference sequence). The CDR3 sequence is CASSPAGGEDTQYF. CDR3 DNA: TGTGCCAGCAGCCCCGCAGGCGGCGAAGATACGCAGTATTTT.

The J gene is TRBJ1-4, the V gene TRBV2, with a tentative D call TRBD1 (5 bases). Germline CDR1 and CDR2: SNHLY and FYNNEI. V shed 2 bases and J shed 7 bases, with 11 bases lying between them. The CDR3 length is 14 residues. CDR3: CASSEWGVGEKLFF. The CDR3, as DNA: TGTGCCAGCAGTGAATGGGGGGTCGGTGAAAAACTGTTTTTT.

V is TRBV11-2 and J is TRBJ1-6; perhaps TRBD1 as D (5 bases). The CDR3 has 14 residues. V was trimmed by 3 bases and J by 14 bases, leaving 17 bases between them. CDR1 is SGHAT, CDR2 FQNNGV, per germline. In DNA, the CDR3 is TGTGCCAGCAGCTTTACTTCCGTGGTGGACACCCTCCACTTT. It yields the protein CASSFTSVVDTLHF.

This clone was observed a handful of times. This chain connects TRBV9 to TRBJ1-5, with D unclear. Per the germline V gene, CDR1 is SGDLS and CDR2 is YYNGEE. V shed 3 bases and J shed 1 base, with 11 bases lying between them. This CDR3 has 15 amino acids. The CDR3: CASSETAYSNQPQHF. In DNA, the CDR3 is TGTGCCAGCAGCGAGACGGCTTACAGCAATCAGCCCCAGCATTTT.

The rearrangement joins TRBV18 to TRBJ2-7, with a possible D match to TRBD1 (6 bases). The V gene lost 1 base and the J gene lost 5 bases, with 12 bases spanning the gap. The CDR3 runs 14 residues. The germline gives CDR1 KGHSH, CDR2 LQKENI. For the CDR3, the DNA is TGTGCCAGCTCACCACTTACAGGGAACCACGAGCAGTACTTC. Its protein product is CASSPLTGNHEQYF. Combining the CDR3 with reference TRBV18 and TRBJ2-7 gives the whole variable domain NAGVMQNPRHLVRRRGQEARLRCSPMKGHSHVYWYRQLPEEGLKFMVYLQKENIIDESGMPKERFSAEFPKEGPSILRIQQVVRGDSAAYFCASSPLTGNHEQYFGPGTRLTVT.

For the CDR3, the DNA is TGTGCCAGCAGTGACAGTTACGGCTCCCTCTATGGCTACACCTTC. Protein product: CASSDSYGSLYGYTF. V gene TRBV6-4 combines with J gene TRBJ1-2; D call uncertain. Germline V gene data show CDR1 as MRHNA and CDR2 as SNTAGT. The CDR3 covers 15 residues. The V end was cut by 2 bases, the J end by 4 bases, with 14 bases between.

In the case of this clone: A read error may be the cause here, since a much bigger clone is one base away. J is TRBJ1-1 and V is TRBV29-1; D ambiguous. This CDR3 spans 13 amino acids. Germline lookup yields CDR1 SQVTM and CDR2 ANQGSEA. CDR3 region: CSVAFGLNTESFF. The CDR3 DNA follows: TGCAGCGTTGCATTTGGTCTGAACACTGAATCTTTCTTT.

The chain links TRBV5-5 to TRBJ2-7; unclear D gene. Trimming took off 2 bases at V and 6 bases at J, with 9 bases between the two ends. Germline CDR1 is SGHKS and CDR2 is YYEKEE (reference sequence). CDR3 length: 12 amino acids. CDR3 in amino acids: CASSFLGREQYF. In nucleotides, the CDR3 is TGTGCCAGCAGCTTTTTAGGGCGCGAGCAGTACTTC.

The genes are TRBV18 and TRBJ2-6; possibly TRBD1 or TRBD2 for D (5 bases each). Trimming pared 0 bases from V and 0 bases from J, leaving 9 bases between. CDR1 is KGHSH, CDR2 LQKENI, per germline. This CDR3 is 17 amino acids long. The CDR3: CASSPPGRISGANVLTF. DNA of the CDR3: TGTGCCAGCTCACCACCGGGACGGATCTCTGGGGCCAACGTCCTGACTTTC.

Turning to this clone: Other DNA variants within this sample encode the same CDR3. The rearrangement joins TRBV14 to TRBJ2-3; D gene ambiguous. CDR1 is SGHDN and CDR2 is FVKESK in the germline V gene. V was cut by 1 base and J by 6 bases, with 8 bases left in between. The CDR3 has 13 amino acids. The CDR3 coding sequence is TGTGCCAGCAGCCAAGGGTCAGGCGATACGCAGTATTTT. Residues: CASSQGSGDTQYF. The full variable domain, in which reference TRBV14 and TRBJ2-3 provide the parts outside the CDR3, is EAGVTQFPSHSVIEKGQTVTLRCDPISGHDNLYWYRRVMGKEIKFLLHFVKESKQDESGMPNNRFLAERTGGTYSTLKVQPAELEDSGVYFCASSQGSGDTQYFGPGTRLTVL.

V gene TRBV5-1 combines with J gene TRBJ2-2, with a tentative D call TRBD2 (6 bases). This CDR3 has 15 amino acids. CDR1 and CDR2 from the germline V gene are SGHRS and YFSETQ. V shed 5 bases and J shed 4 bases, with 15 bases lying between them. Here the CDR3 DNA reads TGCGCCAGCAGTTGGGACTCCCCTGCCACCGGGGAGCTGTTTTTT. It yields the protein CASSWDSPATGELFF.

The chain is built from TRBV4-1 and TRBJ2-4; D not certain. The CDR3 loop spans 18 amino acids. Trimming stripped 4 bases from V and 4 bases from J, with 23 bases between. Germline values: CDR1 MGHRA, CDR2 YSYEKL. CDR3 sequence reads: CASSRQDQGRQFKNIQYF. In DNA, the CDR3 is TGCGCCAGCAGCCGACAAGACCAAGGCAGGCAGTTTAAAAACATTCAGTACTTC.

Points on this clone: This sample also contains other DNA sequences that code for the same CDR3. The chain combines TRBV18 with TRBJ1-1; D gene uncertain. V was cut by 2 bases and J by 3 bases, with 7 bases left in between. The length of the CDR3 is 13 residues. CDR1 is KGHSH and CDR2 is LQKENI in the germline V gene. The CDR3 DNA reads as TGTGCCAGCTCACCAACTCTGGACACTGAAGCTTTCTTT. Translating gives CASSPTLDTEAFF.

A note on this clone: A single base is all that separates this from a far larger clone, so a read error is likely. For the CDR3, the DNA is TGTGCCAGCAGCTCCGGGACAGGGGACTACGAGCAGTACTTC. Encoded protein: CASSSGTGDYEQYF. This chain links TRBV11-2 with TRBJ2-7; 10 bases align to TRBD1. The CDR3 length is 14 residues. With 4 bases clipped from V and 3 bases from J, the junction kept 3 bases outside the gene matches. The germline gives CDR1 SGHAT, CDR2 FQNNGV.

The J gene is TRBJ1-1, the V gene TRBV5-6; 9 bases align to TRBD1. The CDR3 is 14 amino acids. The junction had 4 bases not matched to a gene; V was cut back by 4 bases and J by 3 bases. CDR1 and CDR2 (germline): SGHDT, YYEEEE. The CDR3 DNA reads TGTGCCAGCAGCGGAGACAGGGGGGACACTGAAGCTTTCTTT. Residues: CASSGDRGDTEAFF. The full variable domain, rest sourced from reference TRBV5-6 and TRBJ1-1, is DAGVTQSPTHLIKTRGQQVTLRCSPKSGHDTVSWYQQALGQGPQFIFQYYEEEERQRGNFPDRFSGHQFPNYSSELNVNALLLGDSALYLCASSGDRGDTEAFFGQGTRLTVV.

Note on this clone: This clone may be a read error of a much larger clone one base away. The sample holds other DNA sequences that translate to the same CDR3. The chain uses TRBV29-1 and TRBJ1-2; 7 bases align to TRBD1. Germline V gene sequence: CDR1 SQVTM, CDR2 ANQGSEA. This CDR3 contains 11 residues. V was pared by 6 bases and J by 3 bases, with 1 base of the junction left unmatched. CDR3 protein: CSVGQDYGYTF. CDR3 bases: TGCAGCGTAGGACAGGACTATGGCTACACCTTC.